A single sample gave rise to the 22 T cell receptor beta chains below, sequenced in a study of cytomegalovirus exposure and HLA in healthy donors. Both 60 Vbeta primers and 13 Jbeta primers went into the PCR. Clones were sequenced by immunoSEQ multiplex PCR, and TCRdb holds only the in-frame ones, with some missing. Among more than 90,000 clones, 65% to 80% were seen once, and the ten largest hold roughly 7.1%. Sequencing was done on a sample of PBMCs. The receptors come from a man between 35 and 55 years old in good health and CMV-seropositive.

V gene TRBV6-1 combines with J gene TRBJ1-3; D gene unclear. The CDR3 loop spans 16 amino acids. V was pared by 1 base and J by 3 bases, with 13 bases between. CDR1 MNHNS and CDR2 SASEGT come from the germline V gene. CDR3 residues: CASSEGRVILGNTIYF. The CDR3 DNA follows: TGTGCCAGCAGTGAAGGGAGGGTTATACTTGGAAACACCATATATTTT.

This chain connects TRBV7-8 to TRBJ1-1; weak D call: TRBD1 (6 bases). The CDR3 is 14 amino acids. Trimming stripped 2 bases from V and 4 bases from J, with 11 bases between. Per the germline V gene, CDR1 is SGHVS and CDR2 is FQNEAQ. Here the CDR3 reads CASSLTRGPTEAFF. The DNA of the CDR3 is TGTGCCAGCAGCTTAACCAGGGGACCCACTGAAGCTTTCTTT.

The J gene is TRBJ2-6, the V gene TRBV28, with D possibly being TRBD1 (6 bases). The CDR3 has 19 residues. Trimming pared 6 bases from V and 2 bases from J, leaving 23 bases between. In germline, CDR1 is MDHEN, CDR2 SYDVKM. The CDR3 DNA reads as TGTGCCAGCAGCCTGTGGGGAAGAGCAGGGACAACTGGGGCCAACGTCCTGACTTTC. Its protein is CASSLWGRAGTTGANVLTF.

The chain links TRBV20-1 to TRBJ1-6, with D hard to call. Germline-derived CDR1 and CDR2 are DFQATT and SNEGSKA (reference sequence). V gave up 6 bases and J gave up 8 bases, with 8 bases separating them. CDR3 length equals 11 residues. CDR3 amino acids: CSAGEDSPLHF. The DNA of the CDR3 is TGCAGTGCCGGAGAGGATTCACCCCTCCACTTT.

There are a few counts of this clone. The chain employs TRBV7-3 and TRBJ2-3; 15 nucleotides align to TRBD2. Germline trimming cut 1 base from V and 2 bases from J; bases unmatched to any gene: 13. This CDR3 has 21 amino acids. Looked up from germline, CDR1 is SGHTA and CDR2 is FQGTGA. The CDR3 loop reads CASSLIPSRTSGGEYTDTQYF. CDR3 DNA sequence: TGTGCCAGCAGCTTAATCCCCTCTAGGACTAGCGGGGGGGAATACACAGATACGCAGTATTTT.

The chain is built from TRBV28 and TRBJ2-7; 8 bases line up with TRBD1. This CDR3 has 14 amino acids. V lost 5 bases, J lost 3 bases, and 6 bases stayed unmatched. Germline CDR1 reads MDHEN; CDR2 reads SYDVKM. The CDR3 is CASSPTGQVYEQYF. CDR3 bases: TGTGCCAGCAGTCCCACGGGACAGGTCTACGAGCAGTACTTC.

J is TRBJ2-7 and V is TRBV13; 13 positions match TRBD2. V trimming: 5 bases; J trimming: 5 bases; junction bases outside the gene matches: 9. Germline V gene lookup returns CDR1 PRHDT and CDR2 FYEKMQ (reference sequence). There are 16 residues in the CDR3. CDR3 nucleotide sequence: TGTGCCAGCAGCCTCCGACCGGGACTAGCGGGACACGAGCAGTACTTC. The encoded protein is CASSLRPGLAGHEQYF.

This chain links TRBV9 with TRBJ1-1; TRBD1 agrees at 10 bases. Germline V gives CDR1 SGDLS, CDR2 YYNGEE. CDR3 length: 15 amino acids. Losses at the gene ends were 2 bases for V and 6 bases for J; bases not matched to a gene: 7. CDR3 sequence (DNA): TGTGCCAGCAGCGTTGCTGACAGGGGGCGCGCTGAAGCTTTCTTT. It is translated as CASSVADRGRAEAFF.

This chain joins TRBV28 and TRBJ1-4; 9 bases fit TRBD1. Germline V gene lookup returns CDR1 MDHEN and CDR2 SYDVKM. This CDR3 region has 13 residues. The J segment lost 8 bases and the V segment lost 6 bases, leaving 4 bases of the junction unmatched. CDR3 sequence reads: CASRTGGSEKLFF. The CDR3 DNA is TGTGCCAGCAGGACAGGGGGAAGCGAAAAACTGTTTTTT.

This sequence joins TRBV2 and TRBJ2-5, with 10 bases identical to TRBD2. The CDR3 has 15 amino acids. The V segment lost 3 bases and the J segment 5 bases; nucleotides outside the gene matches: 6. Germline lookup yields CDR1 SNHLY and CDR2 FYNNEI. CDR3 protein: CASSEASGSSETQYF. The CDR3 nucleotides read TGTGCCAGCAGTGAGGCTAGCGGGAGTAGTGAGACCCAGTACTTC.

This clone was found a few times. The chain uses TRBV5-1 and TRBJ2-3; possible D gene TRBD2, 6 bases. In germline, CDR1 is SGHRS, CDR2 YFSETQ. The V end lost 4 bases, the J end lost 0 bases, and 6 bases lay between the germline ends. The CDR3 runs 13 residues. CDR3 amino acids: CASSGTSTDTQYF. The CDR3, as DNA: TGCGCCAGCAGCGGGACTAGCACAGATACGCAGTATTTT.

This clone was observed once. The rearrangement joins TRBV11-2 to TRBJ2-5; 9 bases fit TRBD1. Germline trimming cut 5 bases from V and 4 bases from J; bases unmatched to any gene: 5. The CDR3 is made up of 14 amino acids. In germline, CDR1 is SGHAT, CDR2 FQNNGV. This chain's CDR3 is CASSRGQGLETQYF. In DNA form, the CDR3 reads TGTGCCAGCAGCCGGGGACAGGGTTTAGAGACCCAGTACTTC.

This chain connects TRBV5-4 to TRBJ2-2; D not resolved. This CDR3 contains 13 residues. Germline V gives CDR1 SGHNT, CDR2 YYREEE (reference sequence). Trimming cost V 4 bases and J 6 bases, with 10 bases left between them. In DNA, the CDR3 is TGTGCCAGCAGCAAGCAGGATTCCGGGGAGCTGTTTTTT. It encodes CASSKQDSGELFF.

This clone has just a few counts. This chain connects TRBV4-1 to TRBJ2-3; 12 bases agree with TRBD2. Germline V gives CDR1 MGHRA, CDR2 YSYEKL. CDR3 length equals 15 residues. V dropped 4 bases and J dropped 5; count of bases not matched to a gene: 4. In nucleotides, the CDR3 is TGCGCCAGCAGCCCTCTAGCGGGGGGGGGAGATACGCAGTATTTT. Amino acid sequence: CASSPLAGGGDTQYF.

V and J are TRBV18 and TRBJ2-7; 10 positions agree with TRBD1. Germline loops: CDR1 KGHSH, CDR2 LQKENI. The length of the CDR3 is 15 residues. Trimming took 3 bases from V and 6 from J; bases not matched to a gene: 8. CDR3 bases: TGTGCCAGCTCACCCGGGACAGGGGCTTTTCGCGAGCAGTACTTC. This codes for CASSPGTGAFREQYF.

This chain connects TRBV7-6 to TRBJ1-1; D unresolved. V was shortened by 2 bases and J by 1 base, with 11 bases between the two germline ends. CDR1 is SGHVS and CDR2 is FNYEAQ in the germline V gene. The CDR3 consists of 15 residues. CDR3 coding DNA: TGTGCCAGCAGCTTAATACCTGAGGGGAACACTGAAGCTTTCTTT. It yields the protein CASSLIPEGNTEAFF.

The CDR3 reads CASNFRQGALGSYNEQFF. In DNA, the CDR3 is TGTGCCAGCAACTTCCGACAGGGGGCTTTAGGTTCCTACAATGAGCAGTTCTTC. V and J are TRBV11-2 and TRBJ2-1, with TRBD1 identical over 10 bases. The CDR3 is 18 residues long. CDR1 is SGHAT, CDR2 FQNNGV, per germline. Trimming cost V 7 bases and J 1 base; bases outside gene matches: 13.

The chain has TRBV28 and TRBJ1-2; D perhaps matches TRBD1 (5 bases). The CDR3 sequence is 12 residues long. CDR1 and CDR2 (germline): MDHEN, SYDVKM. The V and J ends lost 8 bases and 7 bases respectively, with 14 bases between them. The CDR3 protein is CASAYYGGGYTF. Written as DNA, the CDR3 is TGTGCCAGCGCGTATTACGGGGGTGGCTACACCTTC.

V gene TRBV7-9 combines with J gene TRBJ2-3, with 8 bases aligning to TRBD1. Trimming removed 4 bases from V and 0 bases from J; junction bases left unmatched: 3. In germline, CDR1 is SEHNR, CDR2 FQNEAQ (reference sequence). There are 15 residues in the CDR3. DNA for the CDR3: TGTGCCAGCAGCTCGGGACAGGCCAGCACAGATACGCAGTATTTT. As protein: CASSSGQASTDTQYF. Complete variable domain (other parts from reference TRBV7-9 and TRBJ2-3): DTGVSQNPRHKITKRGQNVTFRCDPISEHNRLYWYRQTLGQGPEFLTYFQNEAQLEKSRLLSDRFSAERPKGSFSTLEIQRTEQGDSAMYLCASSSGQASTDTQYFGPGTRLTVL.

V is TRBV6-1 and J is TRBJ1-2; 7 bases are a match to TRBD1. With 6 bases clipped from V and 3 bases from J, the junction kept 4 bases outside the gene matches. This CDR3 spans 13 amino acids. CDR1 MNHNS and CDR2 SASEGT come from the germline V gene. CDR3 protein: CASRAGTDYGYTF. The CDR3 DNA sequence: TGTGCCAGCAGGGCCGGGACAGACTATGGCTACACCTTC.

This clone appeared once. The CDR3 region has the DNA TGTGCCAGCAGCTTAAGGCCTAGCGGGCAAAAATCCTACAATGAGCAGTTCTTC. Protein: CASSLRPSGQKSYNEQFF. V and J are TRBV7-6 and TRBJ2-1; 8 nucleotides align to TRBD2. Trimming removed 2 bases from V and 1 base from J; junction bases left unmatched: 10. The CDR3 has 18 amino acids. The germline V gene has CDR1 SGHVS and CDR2 FNYEAQ.

The gene calls are TRBV14 and TRBJ2-7; TRBD2 is a possible D gene (5 bases). From germline, CDR1 is SGHDN and CDR2 FVKESK. V lost 1 base, J lost 3 bases, and 10 bases lay in between. The CDR3 contains 14 residues. The CDR3 here is CASSQVGLIYEQYF. The CDR3 DNA reads as TGTGCCAGCAGCCAAGTAGGACTGATCTACGAGCAGTACTTC.